Each of the 9 T cell receptor beta chains below was sequenced from the same sample in a study of T-cell memory formation after mild COVID-19. TCRdb recomputed calls from the 5' RACE reads with MiXCR, one row per CDR3 protein. This table has hundreds of thousands of distinct CDR3 sequences, about a sixth appearing once. The sequencing sample was made of PBMCs or a T cell subset sorted from them (not recorded which). The receptors derive from a man younger than 30 who had mild COVID-19 (a few samples of this study predate the infection). Cell type and time point are not known.

This rearrangement joins TRBV6-2 or TRBV6-3 to TRBJ2-5; D perhaps matches TRBD2 (6 bases). The CDR3 runs 14 residues. V was shortened by 6 bases and J by 3 bases, with 14 bases between the two germline ends. Per germline, CDR1 MNHEY and CDR2 SVGEGT. The CDR3 region has the DNA TGTGCCAGCAGACCATTCCGGGAGAAAGAGACCCAGTACTTC. Its protein product is CASRPFREKETQYF.

This clonotype occurred a few times. The chain is built from TRBV6-2 or TRBV6-3 and TRBJ2-1; TRBD1 agrees at 7 bases. This CDR3 contains 14 residues. The V gene end was trimmed by 2 bases and the J gene end by 5 bases; junction bases not matched to a gene: 3. Germline CDR1 is MNHEY and CDR2 is SVGEGT. CDR3 bases: TGTGCCAGCAGTTACCCTGGGACAGACAATGAGCAGTTCTTC. Its translation is CASSYPGTDNEQFF.

Only a few counts were recorded for this clonotype. This rearrangement joins TRBV4-3 to TRBJ2-1; a weak D match, TRBD2 (6 bases). The V gene lost 5 bases and the J gene lost 0 bases, with 11 bases spanning the gap. The CDR3 runs to 15 residues. Germline V gene lookup returns CDR1 LGHNA and CDR2 YSLEER. CDR3 protein: CASSSSVGSYNEQFF. As DNA, the CDR3 is TGCGCCAGCAGCTCTAGCGTAGGCTCCTACAATGAGCAGTTCTTC.

In this sample, this clonotype turned up many times. J is TRBJ2-4 and V is TRBV28; D is possibly TRBD2 (5 bases). The CDR3 is 12 residues long. V lost 6 bases and J lost 10, with 13 bases in between. Per the germline V gene, CDR1 is MDHEN and CDR2 is SYDVKM. The CDR3, as DNA: TGTGCCAGCAGCCCGAGGCGAGGGATTCAGTACTTC. It codes for CASSPRRGIQYF.

The genes are TRBV25-1 and TRBJ1-1; 9 bases are a match to TRBD1. This CDR3 contains 14 residues. V shed 7 bases and J 5 bases; nucleotides not matched to a gene: 8. Germline CDR1 MGHDK, CDR2 SYGVNS. CDR3 coding DNA: TGTGCCAGCACCACCATTGGGACAGGGACTGAAGCTTTCTTT. Residues: CASTTIGTGTEAFF.

This clonotype has just a few counts. The chain recombines TRBV28 with TRBJ2-1; TRBD1 matches 7 bases. The CDR3 length is 13 residues. Germline CDR1 is MDHEN and CDR2 is SYDVKM. V was clipped by 5 bases and J by 10 bases; unmatched bases: 8. DNA of the CDR3: TGTGCCAGCAGTCGAGAGGGGGCGCGGGAGCAGTTCTTC. Protein product: CASSREGAREQFF.

There are a few counts of this clonotype. V and J are TRBV6-5 and TRBJ2-6; D is perhaps TRBD1 or TRBD2 (5 bases each). Per germline, CDR1 MNHEY and CDR2 SVGAGI. CDR3 size: 14 residues. Trimming pared 0 bases from V and 8 bases from J, leaving 8 bases between. The CDR3 sequence is CASSYSGESNVLTF. The CDR3 DNA sequence: TGTGCCAGCAGTTACTCGGGGGAGTCCAACGTCCTGACTTTC.

The J gene is TRBJ1-5, the V gene TRBV24-1; a possible D gene is TRBD1 (6 bases). V dropped 5 bases and J dropped 7 bases, with 11 bases sitting between them. Germline-derived CDR1 and CDR2 are KGHDR and SFDVKD. The CDR3 covers 13 residues. CDR3 sequence (DNA): TGTGCCACCAGTGGTGCAGGGGAACAGCCCCAGCATTTT. Its protein is CATSGAGEQPQHF.

This clonotype was counted a few times. This chain uses TRBV7-9 with TRBJ2-3, with D unresolved. Germline-derived CDR1 and CDR2 are SEHNR and FQNEAQ (reference sequence). Trimming left V 6 bases short and J 0 bases short, with 7 bases between. The CDR3 runs 13 residues. CDR3 sequence: CASRETSTDTQYF. Here the CDR3 DNA reads TGTGCCAGCAGAGAAACTAGCACAGATACGCAGTATTTT.